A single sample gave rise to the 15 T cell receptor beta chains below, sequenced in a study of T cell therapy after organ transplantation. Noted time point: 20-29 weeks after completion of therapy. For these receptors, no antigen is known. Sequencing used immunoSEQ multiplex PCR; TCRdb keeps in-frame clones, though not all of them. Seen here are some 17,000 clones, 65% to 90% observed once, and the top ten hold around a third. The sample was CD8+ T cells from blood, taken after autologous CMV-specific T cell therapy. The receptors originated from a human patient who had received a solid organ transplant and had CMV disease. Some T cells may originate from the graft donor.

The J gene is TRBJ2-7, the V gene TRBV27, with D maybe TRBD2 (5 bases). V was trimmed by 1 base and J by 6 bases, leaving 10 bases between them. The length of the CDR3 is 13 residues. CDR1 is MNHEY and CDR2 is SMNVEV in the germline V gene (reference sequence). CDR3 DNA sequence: TGTGCCAGCAGTTTATTTGATGCGGGCGAGCAGTACTTC. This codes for CASSLFDAGEQYF.

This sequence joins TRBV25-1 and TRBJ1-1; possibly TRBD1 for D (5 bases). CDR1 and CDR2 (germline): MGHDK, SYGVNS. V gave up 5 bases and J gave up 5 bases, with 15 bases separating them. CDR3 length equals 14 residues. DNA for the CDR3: TGTGCCAGCAGTTTATTGGGGCGGGAGACTGAAGCTTTCTTT. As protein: CASSLLGRETEAFF.

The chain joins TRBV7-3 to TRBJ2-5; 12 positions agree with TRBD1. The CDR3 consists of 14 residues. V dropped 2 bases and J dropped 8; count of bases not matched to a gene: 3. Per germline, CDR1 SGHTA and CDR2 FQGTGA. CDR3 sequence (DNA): TGTGCCAGCAGCTTAGCGGGGACAGGGGGCACCCAGTACTTC. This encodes CASSLAGTGGTQYF. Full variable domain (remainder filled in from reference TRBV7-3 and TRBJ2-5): GAGVSQTPSNKVTEKGKYVELRCDPISGHTALYWYRQSLGQGPEFLIYFQGTGAADDSGLPNDRFFAVRPEGSVSTLKIQRTERGDSAVYLCASSLAGTGGTQYFGPGTRLLVL.

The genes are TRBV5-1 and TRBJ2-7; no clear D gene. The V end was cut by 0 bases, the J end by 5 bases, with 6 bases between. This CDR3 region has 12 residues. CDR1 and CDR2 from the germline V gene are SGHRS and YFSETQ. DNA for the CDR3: TGCGCCAGCAGCTTGGCCAACCACGAGCAGTACTTC. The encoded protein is CASSLANHEQYF.

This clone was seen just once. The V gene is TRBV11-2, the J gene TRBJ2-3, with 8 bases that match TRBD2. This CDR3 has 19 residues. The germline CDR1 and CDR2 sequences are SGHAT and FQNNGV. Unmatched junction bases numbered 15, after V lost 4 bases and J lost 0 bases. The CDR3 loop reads CASSSPISPASGSTDTQYF. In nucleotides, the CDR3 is TGTGCCAGCAGCTCCCCGATATCTCCTGCTAGCGGGAGCACAGATACGCAGTATTTT.

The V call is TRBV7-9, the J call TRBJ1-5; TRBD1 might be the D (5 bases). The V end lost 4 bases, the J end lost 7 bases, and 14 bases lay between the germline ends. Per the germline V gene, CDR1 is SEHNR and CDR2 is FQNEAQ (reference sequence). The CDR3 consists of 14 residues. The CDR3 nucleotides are TGTGCCAGCAGCTCCGACAGATTGGAGCAGCCCCAGCATTTT. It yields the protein CASSSDRLEQPQHF.

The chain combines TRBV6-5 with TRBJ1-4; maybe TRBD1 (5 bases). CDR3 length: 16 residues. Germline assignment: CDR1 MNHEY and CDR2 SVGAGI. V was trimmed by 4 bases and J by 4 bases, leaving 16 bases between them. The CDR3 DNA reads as TGTGCCAGCAGTTCTGCGACCCCGGGACTTAATGAAAAACTGTTTTTT. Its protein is CASSSATPGLNEKLFF.

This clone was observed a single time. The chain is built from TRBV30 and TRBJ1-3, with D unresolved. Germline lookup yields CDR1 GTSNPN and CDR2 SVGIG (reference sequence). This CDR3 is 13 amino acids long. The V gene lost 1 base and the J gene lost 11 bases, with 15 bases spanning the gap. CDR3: CAWSGDLAGPIYF. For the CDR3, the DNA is TGTGCCTGGAGTGGTGACTTGGCTGGACCCATATATTTT.

CDR3 nucleotides: TGCGCCAGCAGCCAAGATGTGAGGGGCAATCAGCCCCAGCATTTT. It yields the protein CASSQDVRGNQPQHF. V is TRBV4-1 and J is TRBJ1-5; no reliable D call. Germline values: CDR1 MGHRA, CDR2 YSYEKL. The CDR3 spans 15 residues. V was shortened by 0 bases and J by 2 bases, with 8 bases between the two germline ends.

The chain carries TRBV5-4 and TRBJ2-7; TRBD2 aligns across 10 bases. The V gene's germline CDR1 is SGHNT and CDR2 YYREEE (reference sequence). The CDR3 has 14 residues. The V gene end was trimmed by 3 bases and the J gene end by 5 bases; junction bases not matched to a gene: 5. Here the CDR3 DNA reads TGTGCCAGCAGCTCTAGCGGGAGTCCCCACGAGCAGTACTTC. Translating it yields CASSSSGSPHEQYF.

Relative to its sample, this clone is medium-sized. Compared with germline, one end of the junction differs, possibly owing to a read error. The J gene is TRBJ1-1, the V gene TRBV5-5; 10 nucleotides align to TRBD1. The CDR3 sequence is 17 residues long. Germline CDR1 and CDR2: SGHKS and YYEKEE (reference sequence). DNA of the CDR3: TGCGCCAGCAGCCCATGGGGGACAGGGGACTTGAACACTGAAGCTTTCTTT. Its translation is CASSPWGTGDLNTEAFF.

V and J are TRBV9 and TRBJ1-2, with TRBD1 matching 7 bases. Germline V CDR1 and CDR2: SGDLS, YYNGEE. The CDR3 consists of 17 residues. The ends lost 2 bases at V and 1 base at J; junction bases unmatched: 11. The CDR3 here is CASSVDRDSTINYGYTF. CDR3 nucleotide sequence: TGTGCCAGCAGCGTGGACCGGGACAGCACAATTAACTATGGCTACACCTTC.

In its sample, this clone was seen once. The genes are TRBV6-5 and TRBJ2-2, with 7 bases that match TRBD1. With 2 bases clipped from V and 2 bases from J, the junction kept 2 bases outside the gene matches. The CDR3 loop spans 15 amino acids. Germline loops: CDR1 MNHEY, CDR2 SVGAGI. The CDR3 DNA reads TGTGCCAGCAGTTACCGACAGGGAAACACCGGGGAGCTGTTTTTT. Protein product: CASSYRQGNTGELFF.

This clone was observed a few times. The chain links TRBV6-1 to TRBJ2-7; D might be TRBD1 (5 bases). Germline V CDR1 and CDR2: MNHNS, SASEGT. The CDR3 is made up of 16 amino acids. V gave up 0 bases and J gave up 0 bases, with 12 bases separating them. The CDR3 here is CASSEAAGAGSYEQYF. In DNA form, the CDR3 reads TGTGCCAGCAGTGAAGCTGCTGGGGCAGGCTCCTACGAGCAGTACTTC.

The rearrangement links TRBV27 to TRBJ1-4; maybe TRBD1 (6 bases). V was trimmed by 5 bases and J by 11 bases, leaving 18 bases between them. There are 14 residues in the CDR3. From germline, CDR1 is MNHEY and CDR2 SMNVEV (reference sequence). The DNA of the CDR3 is TGTGCCAGCAGTCCCAGGACGGGTAGGGGGAAACTGTTTTTT. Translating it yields CASSPRTGRGKLFF.